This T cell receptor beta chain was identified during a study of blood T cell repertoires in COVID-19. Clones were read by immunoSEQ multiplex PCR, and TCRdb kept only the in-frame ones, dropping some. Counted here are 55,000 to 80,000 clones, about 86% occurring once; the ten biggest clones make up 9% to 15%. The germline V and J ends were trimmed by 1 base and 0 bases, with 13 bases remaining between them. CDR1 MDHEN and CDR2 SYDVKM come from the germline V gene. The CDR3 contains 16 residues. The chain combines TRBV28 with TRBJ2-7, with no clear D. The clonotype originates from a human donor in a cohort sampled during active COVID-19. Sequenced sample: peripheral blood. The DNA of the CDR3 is TGTGCCAGCAGTTTATCGCAGAGGCTGGGCTCCTACGAGCAGTACTTC. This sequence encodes CASSLSQRLGSYEQYF.